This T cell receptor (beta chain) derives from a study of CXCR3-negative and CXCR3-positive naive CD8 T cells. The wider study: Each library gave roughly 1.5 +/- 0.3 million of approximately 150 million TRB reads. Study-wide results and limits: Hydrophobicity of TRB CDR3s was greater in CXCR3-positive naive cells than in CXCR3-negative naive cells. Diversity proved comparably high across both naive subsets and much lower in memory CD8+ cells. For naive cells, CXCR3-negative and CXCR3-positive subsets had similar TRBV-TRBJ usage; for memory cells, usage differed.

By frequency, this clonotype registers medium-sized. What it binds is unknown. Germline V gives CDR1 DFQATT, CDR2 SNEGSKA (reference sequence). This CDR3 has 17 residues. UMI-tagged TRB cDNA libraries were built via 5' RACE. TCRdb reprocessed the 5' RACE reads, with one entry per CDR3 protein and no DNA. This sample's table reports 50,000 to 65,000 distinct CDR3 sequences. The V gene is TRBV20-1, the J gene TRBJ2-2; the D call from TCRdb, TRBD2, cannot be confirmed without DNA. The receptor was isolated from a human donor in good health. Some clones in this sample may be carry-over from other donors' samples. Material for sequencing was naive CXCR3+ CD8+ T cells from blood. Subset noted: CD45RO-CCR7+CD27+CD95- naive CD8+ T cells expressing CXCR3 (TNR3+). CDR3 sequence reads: CSARDLSGDGIAGELFF.